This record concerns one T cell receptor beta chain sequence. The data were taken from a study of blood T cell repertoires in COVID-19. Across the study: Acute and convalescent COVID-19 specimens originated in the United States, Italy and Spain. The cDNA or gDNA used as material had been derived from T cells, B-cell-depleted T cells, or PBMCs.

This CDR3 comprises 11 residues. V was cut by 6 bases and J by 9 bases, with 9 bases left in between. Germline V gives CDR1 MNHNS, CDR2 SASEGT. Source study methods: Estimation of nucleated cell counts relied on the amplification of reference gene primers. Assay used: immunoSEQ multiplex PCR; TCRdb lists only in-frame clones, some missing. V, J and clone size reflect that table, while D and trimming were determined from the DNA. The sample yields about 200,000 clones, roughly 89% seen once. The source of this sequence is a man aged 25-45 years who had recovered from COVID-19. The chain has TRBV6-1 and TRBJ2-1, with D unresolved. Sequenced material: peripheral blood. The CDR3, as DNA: TGTGCCAGCAGGGGTGACACTGAGCAGTTCTTC. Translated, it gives CASRGDTEQFF.